The 6 T cell receptor beta chains reported below all come from one sample, sequenced in a study of low-dose radiotherapy and immunotherapy resistance in tumors (dated by TCRdb to about 2022). The sample's time point, from its label and the paper: before trial treatment. Instrument used: Illumina HiSeq 2500. Superscript III and a set of TRAV- and TRBV-specific primers were used to synthesize first-strand cDNA, so that both TCRalpha and TCRbeta chains were covered. TCRs were amplified for 20 to 25 PCR cycles with Phusion, using a constant-region primer paired with the adapter attached to the V primers. The raw public data were reprocessed by TCRdb itself: fastp quality trimming at Q25, MiXCR clonotype calling, in-frame beta chains only. Each entry is one CDR3 protein sequence, shown with its most common DNA and genes. The sample includes over 55,000 distinct CDR3 sequences, with around 32% observed a single time. Over 8.5% of the sample belongs to the ten largest clones.

The sequencing here drew on PBMCs, taken before treatment. The source of these receptors is a female donor with ovarian cancer.

This clonotype is a singleton in its sample. This chain connects TRBV6-2 or TRBV6-3 to TRBJ2-2; D is unclear. This CDR3 comprises 13 residues. Trimming pared 2 bases from V and 3 bases from J, leaving 4 bases between. In germline, CDR1 is MNHEY, CDR2 SVGEGT. CDR3 loop: CASSYEYTGELFF. In DNA form, the CDR3 reads TGTGCCAGCAGTTACGAGTACACCGGGGAGCTGTTTTTT.

A note on this clonotype: This likely traces to a read error, being one base from a far larger clone. V gene TRBV13 combines with J gene TRBJ2-1, with a tentative D call TRBD1 (5 bases). The CDR3 has 16 amino acids. The germline V gene has CDR1 PRHDT and CDR2 FYEKMQ (reference sequence). CDR3 DNA: TGTGCCGGCAGTGAGACAGACATATTTGGATACAATGAGCAGTTCTTC. This translates into CAGSETDIFGYNEQFF.

CDR3 nucleotides: TGCAGTGCTGGTCAACGGTTCGAAGGGGGATACAATGAGCAGTTCTTC. This sequence encodes CSAGQRFEGGYNEQFF. The chain uses TRBV20-1 and TRBJ2-1; weak D call: TRBD1 (6 bases). The V gene lost 5 bases and the J gene lost 4 bases, with 21 bases spanning the gap. Looked up from germline, CDR1 is DFQATT and CDR2 is SNEGSKA (reference sequence). This CDR3 spans 16 amino acids.

As to this clonotype: A far larger clone differs by one base, so this is likely a read error. This chain joins TRBV24-1 and TRBJ2-1; D is perhaps TRBD1 or TRBD2 (5 bases each). The V gene's germline CDR1 is KGHDR and CDR2 SFDVKD. Trimming cost V 4 bases and J 10 bases, with 19 bases left between them. The CDR3 runs to 15 residues. The CDR3 DNA follows: TGTGCCACCAGTGACCGACGGGACGGAATATACGAGCAGTTCTTC. Its translation: CATSDRRDGIYEQFF.

This clonotype was counted between two and nine times. CDR3 sequence (DNA): TGTGCCAGCAGTCCCCCGCCGCTTACCCTTAAATCTGGGGCCAACGTCCTGACTTTC. This gives the protein CASSPPPLTLKSGANVLTF. The chain combines TRBV27 with TRBJ2-6; no clear D gene. Trimming removed 5 bases from V and 1 base from J, with 21 bases in between. The CDR3 is 19 residues long. Germline V lookup: CDR1 MNHEY, CDR2 SMNVEV (reference sequence).

In regard to this clonotype: It is likely a read error: a sequence one base away is far more abundant. The V and J genes are TRBV6-2 or TRBV6-3 and TRBJ2-1; D perhaps matches TRBD2 (6 bases). Deletions cut 2 bases from V and 10 bases from J, with 18 bases between. CDR1 is MNHEY, CDR2 SVGEGT, per germline. The CDR3 covers 15 residues. CDR3 sequence: CASSYPVGGKYEQFF. The CDR3 nucleotides read TGTGCCAGCAGTTACCCCGTGGGCGGGAAGTACGAGCAGTTCTTC.